Following are 5 T cell receptor beta chains from one sample sequenced in a study of blood T cell repertoires in COVID-19. The repertoire was sequenced with immunoSEQ multiplex PCR; TCRdb's copy has only in-frame clones and lacks some. The sample includes roughly 230,000 clones, about nine tenths seen only once; the top ten take 3.5% to 4%. The sequenced sample was PBMCs or T cells enriched from blood (not recorded which). The receptors stem from a woman aged 25-40 years with acute COVID-19.

This clone has just one count. The chain links TRBV27 to TRBJ1-2; 8 bases match TRBD1. The germline CDR1 and CDR2 sequences are MNHEY and SMNVEV (reference sequence). Losses at the gene ends were 5 bases for V and 3 bases for J; bases not matched to a gene: 5. This CDR3 has 14 residues. The CDR3 spells CASSEQGGDYGYTF. The CDR3 DNA is TGTGCCAGCAGTGAACAGGGGGGGGACTATGGCTACACCTTC.

The rearrangement links TRBV3-1 (or the pseudogene TRBV3-2) to TRBJ1-5, with a possible D match to TRBD1 (5 bases). Trimming took 4 bases from V and 11 from J, leaving 18 bases between them. Germline V gene lookup returns CDR1 LGHDT and CDR2 YNNKEL (reference sequence). There are 14 residues in the CDR3. CDR3 region: CASSPSGTPGAQHF. In nucleotides, the CDR3 is TGTGCCAGCAGCCCCTCCGGGACCCCGGGGGCCCAGCATTTT.

The V and J genes are TRBV5-1 and TRBJ2-2; weak D call: TRBD2 (5 bases). This CDR3 comprises 14 residues. V gave up 1 base and J gave up 5 bases, with 9 bases separating them. The germline V gene has CDR1 SGHRS and CDR2 YFSETQ. CDR3 amino acids: CASSLTRGTGELFF. CDR3 nucleotide sequence: TGCGCCAGCAGCTTGACTAGAGGGACCGGGGAGCTGTTTTTT.

The chain links TRBV5-1 to TRBJ2-3, with D possibly being TRBD1 (6 bases). V lost 3 bases to trimming and J lost 3 bases, with 14 bases between them. The CDR3 is 15 residues long. The germline CDR1 and CDR2 sequences are SGHRS and YFSETQ. The CDR3 nucleotides read TGCGCCAGCAGCTCCACAGGGATTAGAACAGATACGCAGTATTTT. It is translated as CASSSTGIRTDTQYF.

This chain joins TRBV2 and TRBJ1-2, with D tentatively TRBD1 (6 bases). There are 14 residues in the CDR3. V lost 6 bases, J lost 8 bases, and 19 bases lay in between. Germline assignment: CDR1 SNHLY and CDR2 FYNNEI. CDR3: CASRARTDSGGYTF. DNA of the CDR3: TGTGCCAGCAGAGCTCGGACAGATTCAGGAGGCTACACCTTC.